This T cell receptor beta chain was recorded in a study of blood T cell repertoires in COVID-19. Whole-study context: Researchers got acute and convalescent COVID-19 samples from the United States, Italy and Spain. PBMCs, B-cell-depleted T cells, or T cells were the source of the cDNA or gDNA that made up the material.

Authors' methods: Researchers report that nucleated cell counts were estimated from reference gene primer amplification. Here immunoSEQ multiplex PCR was the method, and the copy in TCRdb shows in-frame clones only, minus some. The V and J calls and clone size are taken from that table; D and trimming were inferred from the DNA. The repertoire consists of fewer than 500,000 clones, with around 89% occurring once and the leading ten covering about 4.3%. The V gene's germline CDR1 is KGHSH and CDR2 LQKENI. The ends lost 3 bases at V and 5 bases at J; junction bases unmatched: 9. CDR3 length equals 17 residues.

Material: peripheral blood. This clonotype originated in a woman aged 25 to 39 with acute or convalescent COVID-19. The chain links TRBV18 to TRBJ1-4; TRBD1 matches 10 bases. CDR3 nucleotide sequence: TGTGCCAGCTCACCTCAAGGGACAGGGGCGTTCAATGAAAAACTGTTTTTT. This sequence encodes CASSPQGTGAFNEKLFF.